The rows below give T cell receptor beta chains drawn from one sample of a study of T cell responses to AZD1222 COVID-19 vaccine. Repertoires were generated with immunoSEQ multiplex PCR, while TCRdb's copy carries only in-frame clones and drops some. The table includes about 59,000 clones, approximately 82% detected once. This material consisted of peripheral blood, taken on day 0 of AZD1222 vaccination. The source is an adult in good health. CDR3s include the opening cysteine and the closing phenylalanine or tryptophan. The order of the fields is V gene, J gene, D gene, clone size, CDR3 DNA, CDR3 protein. D genes are given only for firm matches. Clone size is shown for a subset of rows, as once, few, many or a class of expanded clone.

TRBV7-2	TRBJ2-7	-	-	TGTGCCAGCAGCTTAGCCACAGGGTACGAGCAGTACTTC	CASSLATGYEQYF
TRBV6-2/TRBV6-3	TRBJ1-5	-	-	TGTGCCAGCAGTCCGACGAATAGCAATCAGCCCCAGCATTTT	CASSPTNSNQPQHF
TRBV7-6	TRBJ2-3	TRBD2	-	TGTGCCAGCAGCCGGACTAGCGGGAGTACTACAGATACGCAGTATTTT	CASSRTSGSTTDTQYF
TRBV5-6	TRBJ1-1	-	once	TGTGCCAGCAGTTACACCTACACTGAAGCTTTCTTT	CASSYTYTEAFF
TRBV5-4	TRBJ2-5	TRBD2	-	TGTGCCAGCAGCTTGCTAGCGGGAGGCCAAGAGACCCAGTACTTC	CASSLLAGGQETQYF
TRBV6-6	TRBJ1-6	-	-	TGTGCCAGCAGCCTCGACCGGGGGTCACCCCTCCACTTT	CASSLDRGSPLHF
TRBV5-4	TRBJ1-2	TRBD1	few	TGTGCCAGCAGGCTAGTAACAGGGGGCGAAGGCTACACCTTC	CASRLVTGGEGYTF
TRBV21-1	TRBJ2-3	-	few	TGTGCCAGCAGCAGACTAGTCTCCCGCACAGATACGCAGTATTTT	CASSRLVSRTDTQYF
TRBV9	TRBJ1-1	-	-	TGTGCCAGCAGCCCGAGCTGGGGAACTGAAGCTTTCTTT	CASSPSWGTEAFF
TRBV5-1	TRBJ1-6	-	-	TGCGCCAGCAGCTTGGCCGGGGGCTCACCCCTCCACTTT	CASSLAGGSPLHF
TRBV18	TRBJ1-6	TRBD1	few	TGTGCCAGCTCACCACGCCGGGACAGGGGGTCAACAGTGAGAAATTCACCCCTCCACTTT	CASSPRRDRGSTVRNSPLHF
TRBV2	TRBJ2-6	-	-	TGTGCCAGCAATGTTGACTGGGCCAACGTCCTGACTTTC	CASNVDWANVLTF
TRBV9	TRBJ2-5	TRBD2	-	TGTGCCAGCAGCGTAGGTACTAGCGGGCGTGGGGAGACCCAGTACTTC	CASSVGTSGRGETQYF
TRBV27	TRBJ1-6	TRBD1	-	TGTGCCAGCAGCCTTTCCGGGACAGGGAATTCACCCCTCCACTTT	CASSLSGTGNSPLHF
TRBV24-1	TRBJ1-2	-	-	TGTGCCACCAGCCCCGGGCAGGGTAACTATGGCTACACCTTC	CATSPGQGNYGYTF
TRBV5-8	TRBJ1-2	-	-	TGTGCCAGCAGCTACAACTATGGCTACACCTTC	CASSYNYGYTF
TRBV11-2	TRBJ1-6	-	few	TGTGCCAGCAGCTTAGAATGGGGGAGCTCCTATAATTCACCCCTCCACTTT	CASSLEWGSSYNSPLHF
TRBV30	TRBJ2-1	TRBD2	-	TGTGCCTGTTCGGGCGGGAGCTCCTACAATGAGCAGTTCTTC	CACSGGSSYNEQFF
TRBV28	TRBJ1-5	-	-	TGTGCCAGCAGTTTAGCCGGGTCTGGCCAGCCCCAGCATTTT	CASSLAGSGQPQHF
TRBV13	TRBJ2-5	-	-	TGTGCCAGCAGCTCCCTCAAATCTGCAGGAAACGCGGAGACCCAGTACTTC	CASSSLKSAGNAETQYF
TRBV28	TRBJ1-2	-	few	TGTGCCAGCGGGTTAGGGGTCCAACAGGGCAACTATGGCTACACCTTC	CASGLGVQQGNYGYTF
TRBV19	TRBJ1-1	-	-	TGTGCCAGTAGTATAGATATCGTTCAGCGAAACACTGAAGCTTTCTTT	CASSIDIVQRNTEAFF
TRBV2	TRBJ2-5	-	-	TGTGCCAGCAGTGCAGAACCCCGCGTCCAGTACTTC	CASSAEPRVQYF
TRBV6-2/TRBV6-3	TRBJ2-1	-	-	TGTGCCAGCAGTTACTCGGGGGCAGTTTACAATGAGCAGTTCTTC	CASSYSGAVYNEQFF
TRBV29-1	TRBJ2-5	TRBD1	-	TGCAGCGTGGGCCGGGACAGGGGTGAGACCCAGTACTTC	CSVGRDRGETQYF
TRBV2	TRBJ1-5	-	-	TGTGCCAGCAGTGAAGGCCCGATGAGCAATCAGCCCCAGCATTTT	CASSEGPMSNQPQHF
TRBV6-5	TRBJ1-4	TRBD1	-	TGTGCCAGCTCATCGGGACAGGCAATGGAAAAACTGTTTTTT	CASSSGQAMEKLFF
TRBV28	TRBJ1-4	-	-	TGTGCCAGCAGTTCCCCCGGGGGCCCTAATGAAAAACTGTTTTTT	CASSSPGGPNEKLFF
TRBV2	TRBJ2-1	TRBD2	-	TGTGCCAGCAGTTACTCACTAGCGCCTAAAGGGTCCTACAATGAGCAGTTCTTC	CASSYSLAPKGSYNEQFF
TRBV11-2	TRBJ1-1	-	-	TGTGCCAGCAGCCCACACACAGTCATGAACACTGAAGCTTTCTTT	CASSPHTVMNTEAFF
TRBV5-1	TRBJ2-7	-	-	TGCGCCAGCAGCTTGGAATGGGGTGACGAGCAGTACTTC	CASSLEWGDEQYF
TRBV27	TRBJ2-3	TRBD2	-	TGTGCCAGCAGTTTTGCGGGAGGGATCACAGATACGCAGTATTTT	CASSFAGGITDTQYF
TRBV5-6	TRBJ1-2	-	-	TGTGCCAGCAGCTTGGTACAAGGTCCTGGCTACACCTTC	CASSLVQGPGYTF
TRBV6-6	TRBJ2-7	TRBD2	-	TGTGCCAGCAAGAGGACTAGCGGGAGTGTTGAGCAGTACTTC	CASKRTSGSVEQYF
TRBV12-3/TRBV12-4	TRBJ2-2	-	-	TGTGCCAGCAGTTTGGGGGGTACCGGGGAGCTGTTTTTT	CASSLGGTGELFF
TRBV19	TRBJ2-7	TRBD2	-	TGTGCCAGTAGTCGGGGGGATTGGGGGTACGAGCAGTACTTC	CASSRGDWGYEQYF
TRBV15	TRBJ2-7	-	once	TGTGCCACCAGCGAGGGGAGATACGAGCAGTACTTC	CATSEGRYEQYF
TRBV28	TRBJ1-1	-	-	TGTGCCAGCAAAATATTGAACACTGAAGCTTTCTTT	CASKILNTEAFF
TRBV7-8	TRBJ1-1	-	-	TGTGCCAGCAGCCCCGGGGAGTGGAACACTGAAGCTTTCTTT	CASSPGEWNTEAFF
TRBV6-2/TRBV6-3	TRBJ2-1	-	-	TGTGCCAGCAGTTGGGGAGGCTCCGTCAATGAGCAGTTCTTC	CASSWGGSVNEQFF
TRBV6-5	TRBJ2-1	-	-	TGTGCCAGCAGCCCCGGGTCCTACAATGAGCAGTTCTTC	CASSPGSYNEQFF